These 31 T cell receptor beta chains originate from one sample sequenced in a study of Ad26.COV2.S vaccination and SARS-CoV-2 variants. Here immunoSEQ multiplex PCR was the method, and the copy in TCRdb shows in-frame clones only, minus some. The data hold a few hundred thousand clones, with around 89% observed a single time. Treatment meaning: roughly 18 received Ad26.COV2.S at low or high dose, single or two shots; 5 received placebo; per-sample allocation not given. Sampling was performed 63 days after the first vaccine or placebo injection. This specimen consisted of peripheral blood, obtained in a trial of Ad26.COV2.S vaccine versus placebo. These receptor sequences come from a person between 18 and 59 years old who received the Ad26.COV2.S COVID-19 vaccine or a placebo.

V gene TRBV7-2 combines with J gene TRBJ2-2; 9 bases agree with TRBD2. The CDR3 consists of 16 residues. Germline values: CDR1 SGHTA, CDR2 FQGNSA. V lost 5 bases and J lost 0; bases outside the gene matches: 4. CDR3 sequence reads: CASSRASGANTGELFF. For the CDR3, the DNA is TGTGCCAGCAGCCGCGCTAGCGGGGCGAACACCGGGGAGCTGTTTTTT.

A note on this clone: The identical CDR3 is also encoded by other nucleotide sequences in the sample. The gene calls are TRBV19 and TRBJ2-1; 7 bases line up with TRBD2. With V trimmed by 1 base and J by 7 bases, 1 base remained unmatched. Looked up from germline, CDR1 is LNHDA and CDR2 is SQIVND (reference sequence). CDR3 size: 13 residues. The CDR3 loop is CASSIVAGNEQFF. In DNA form, the CDR3 reads TGTGCCAGTAGTATAGTAGCGGGTAATGAGCAGTTCTTC.

The chain links TRBV10-3 to TRBJ1-2; tentatively, D is TRBD1 (6 bases). CDR3 length equals 16 residues. Trimming cost V 10 bases and J 2 bases, with 23 bases left between them. CDR1 ENHRY and CDR2 SYGVKD come from the germline V gene. The CDR3 spells CANSGTPAALNYGYTF. The CDR3 bases are TGTGCCAACTCCGGGACACCGGCGGCCCTAAACTATGGCTACACCTTC.

The rearrangement joins TRBV7-6 to TRBJ2-5; D possibly uses TRBD1 or TRBD2 (6 bases each). This CDR3 is built from 15 residues. The V gene's germline CDR1 is SGHVS and CDR2 FNYEAQ. Trimming removed 1 base from V and 4 bases from J, with 13 bases in between. For the CDR3, the DNA is TGTGCCAGCAGCTTAGATACGGGGGCTGGAGAGACCCAGTACTTC. It is translated as CASSLDTGAGETQYF.

The CDR3 DNA reads as TGTGCCAGCTCACCACTAGCCAAAAACATTCAGTACTTC. It translates to CASSPLAKNIQYF. The chain employs TRBV18 and TRBJ2-4; D gene unclear. Trimming pared 1 base from V and 0 bases from J, leaving 1 base between. The germline CDR1 and CDR2 sequences are KGHSH and LQKENI. This CDR3 comprises 13 residues.

The chain combines TRBV5-1 with TRBJ1-5; D not certain. V was clipped by 2 bases and J by 2 bases, with 5 bases between them. The length of the CDR3 is 13 residues. CDR1 and CDR2 from the germline V gene are SGHRS and YFSETQ. CDR3 loop: CASSFWGNQPQHF. For the CDR3, the DNA is TGCGCCAGCAGCTTTTGGGGCAATCAGCCCCAGCATTTT.

This sequence joins TRBV9 and TRBJ2-5; D is uncertain. The V gene lost 4 bases and the J gene lost 5 bases, with 21 bases spanning the gap. Germline V lookup: CDR1 SGDLS, CDR2 YYNGEE. CDR3 length: 16 residues. The CDR3 loop reads CASSFDVASRRETQYF. DNA of the CDR3: TGTGCCAGCAGCTTCGATGTCGCTAGTCGGCGGGAGACCCAGTACTTC.

The chain links TRBV29-1 to TRBJ1-2, with 7 positions matching TRBD1. This CDR3 is built from 13 residues. J gave up 7 bases and V 1 base, and 6 bases lay outside the gene matches. Germline V gene sequence: CDR1 SQVTM, CDR2 ANQGSEA. CDR3 amino acids: CSVEGGGVVGYTF. The DNA for the CDR3 is TGCAGCGTTGAAGGAGGGGGCGTTGTTGGCTACACCTTC. The complete variable domain, with remaining parts taken from reference TRBV29-1 and TRBJ1-2, reads SAVISQKPSRDICQRGTSLTIQCQVDSQVTMMFWYRQQPGQSLTLIATANQGSEATYESGFVIDKFPISRPNLTFSTLTVSNMSPEDSSIYLCSVEGGGVVGYTFGSGTRLTVV.

This sequence joins TRBV19 and TRBJ2-1, with 11 bases fitting TRBD1. Germline values: CDR1 LNHDA, CDR2 SQIVND (reference sequence). This CDR3 has 15 amino acids. Trimming cost V 5 bases and J 9 bases; bases outside gene matches: 9. The CDR3 DNA is TGTGCCAGTAGTGACCTCGGGACAGGGGGGAGTGAGCAGTTCTTC. Protein sequence: CASSDLGTGGSEQFF.

The gene calls are TRBV28 and TRBJ1-5; 8 bases fit TRBD1. Per the germline V gene, CDR1 is MDHEN and CDR2 is SYDVKM. The J segment lost 9 bases and the V segment lost 7 bases, leaving 14 bases of the junction unmatched. The CDR3 covers 15 residues. CDR3 protein: CASNLAQGAAGPQHF. The CDR3 DNA reads as TGTGCCAGCAACCTTGCCCAGGGGGCCGCTGGGCCCCAGCATTTT.

The chain employs TRBV27 and TRBJ2-1; D is undetermined. This CDR3 has 14 residues. V was trimmed by 6 bases and J by 0 bases, leaving 9 bases between them. Per germline, CDR1 MNHEY and CDR2 SMNVEV (reference sequence). CDR3 in amino acids: CASSPHGSYNEQFF. CDR3 sequence (DNA): TGTGCCAGCAGCCCCCACGGCTCCTACAATGAGCAGTTCTTC.

The CDR3 here is CASSATWDRDDYGYTF. The CDR3 DNA is TGTGCCAGCAGTGCCACCTGGGACAGGGATGACTATGGCTACACCTTC. The chain employs TRBV28 and TRBJ1-2, with 9 positions matching TRBD1. The germline CDR1 and CDR2 sequences are MDHEN and SYDVKM. Germline trimming cut 5 bases from V and 3 bases from J; bases unmatched to any gene: 10. CDR3 length: 16 residues.

The chain links TRBV15 to TRBJ2-4, with D uncertain. Germline CDR1 reads LNHNV; CDR2 reads YYDKDF (reference sequence). The CDR3 length is 18 residues. V lost 0 bases and J lost 0, with 15 bases in between. The CDR3 region has the DNA TGTGCCACCAGCAGAGATGTAATCACCTTACTAGCCAAAAACATTCAGTACTTC. Residues: CATSRDVITLLAKNIQYF.

A word on this clone: The sample has other DNA sequences that encode this CDR3 too. The chain carries TRBV5-1 and TRBJ1-6; TRBD1 aligns across 7 bases. After removal of 2 bases from V and 7 bases from J, the junction contained 6 bases not matched to a gene. The germline V gene encodes CDR1 SGHRS and CDR2 YFSETQ. This CDR3 is 15 amino acids long. The CDR3: CASSLEGADNSPLHF. DNA of the CDR3: TGCGCCAGCAGCTTAGAGGGGGCTGACAATTCACCCCTCCACTTT.

The rearrangement links TRBV5-6 to TRBJ2-7; D may be TRBD1 (5 bases). V was trimmed by 4 bases and J by 5 bases, leaving 19 bases between them. Germline-derived CDR1 and CDR2 are SGHDT and YYEEEE. This CDR3 comprises 15 residues. CDR3 sequence: CASSVGIFRQHEQYF. Written as DNA, the CDR3 is TGTGCCAGCAGCGTAGGAATATTCCGACAGCACGAGCAGTACTTC.

The gene calls are TRBV4-1 and TRBJ1-3; 11 bases match TRBD1. Germline loops: CDR1 MGHRA, CDR2 YSYEKL. The CDR3 runs 15 residues. With 4 bases clipped from V and 8 bases from J, the junction kept 7 bases outside the gene matches. The CDR3 protein is CASSRSGTGGDTIYF. The CDR3 region has the DNA TGCGCCAGCAGCCGATCCGGGACAGGGGGAGACACCATATATTTT.

This chain joins TRBV14 and TRBJ2-3; D gene ambiguous. This CDR3 is 12 amino acids long. With 4 bases removed from V and 6 bases from J, the gap between germline ends came to 8 bases. Germline V lookup: CDR1 SGHDN, CDR2 FVKESK. The CDR3 reads CASSRVSDTQYF. CDR3 sequence (DNA): TGTGCCAGCAGCCGTGTTTCCGATACGCAGTATTTT.

The chain uses TRBV7-8 and TRBJ1-4; D is possibly TRBD1 (6 bases). Trimming shortened V by 1 base and J by 0 bases, and 6 bases separated the two germline ends. CDR1 SGHVS and CDR2 FQNEAQ come from the germline V gene. There are 15 residues in the CDR3. CDR3: CASSLEGATNEKLFF. In nucleotides, the CDR3 is TGTGCCAGCAGCTTAGAGGGGGCAACTAATGAAAAACTGTTTTTT. The variable domain in full, completed from reference TRBV7-8 and TRBJ1-4, reads GAGVSQSPRYKVAKRGQDVALRCDPISGHVSLFWYQQALGQGPEFLTYFQNEAQLDKSGLPSDRFFAERPEGSVSTLKIQRTQQEDSAVYLCASSLEGATNEKLFFGSGTQLSVL.

The chain carries TRBV9 and TRBJ2-6; a possible D gene is TRBD1 (6 bases). The V end was cut by 0 bases, the J end by 0 bases, with 13 bases between. Looked up from germline, CDR1 is SGDLS and CDR2 is YYNGEE. The CDR3 totals 18 residues. Written as DNA, the CDR3 is TGTGCCAGCAGCGTAGCTTCAGGGGCTAACTCTGGGGCCAACGTCCTGACTTTC. Translated: CASSVASGANSGANVLTF.

In its sample, this clone was seen once. The CDR3 DNA reads as TGTGCCTGGAGCGCTCTCAACCCCGCAGGGGGGAAGTTCTTC. Translating gives CAWSALNPAGGKFF. The chain joins TRBV30 to TRBJ2-1, with a possible D match to TRBD1 (7 bases). The germline V gene has CDR1 GTSNPN and CDR2 SVGIG (reference sequence). Trimming removed 3 bases at V and 14 bases at J, with 23 bases between. This CDR3 contains 14 residues.

The J gene is TRBJ2-5, the V gene TRBV29-1; TRBD2 matches 14 bases. The CDR3 runs to 14 residues. J was trimmed by 5 bases and V by 8 bases; bases with no gene match: 7. Germline CDR1 reads SQVTM; CDR2 reads ANQGSEA. The CDR3 DNA reads as TGCAGCAAGACTAGCGGGGGGGCCGGGGAGACCCAGTACTTC. Protein sequence: CSKTSGGAGETQYF.

The J gene is TRBJ1-2, the V gene TRBV28; no clear D. In germline, CDR1 is MDHEN, CDR2 SYDVKM. There are 16 residues in the CDR3. The V end lost 1 base, the J end lost 3 bases, and 15 bases lay between the germline ends. The DNA for the CDR3 is TGTGCCAGCAGTTTATCTCTGGAGCTCGACTACTATGGCTACACCTTC. It is translated as CASSLSLELDYYGYTF.

This clone has just one count. V usage is TRBV6-6 and J usage is TRBJ1-2, with D perhaps matching TRBD1 (5 bases). V lost 2 bases to trimming and J lost 9 bases, with 13 bases between them. Per the germline V gene, CDR1 is MNHNY and CDR2 is SVGAGI (reference sequence). This CDR3 has 13 amino acids. The CDR3 coding sequence is TGTGCCAGCAGTTACGGGACGGCTAGGAGCTACACCTTC. The encoded protein is CASSYGTARSYTF.

The V and J genes are TRBV15 and TRBJ2-2; D uncertain. Germline V gene lookup returns CDR1 LNHNV and CDR2 YYDKDF (reference sequence). CDR3 size: 16 residues. Trimming took 3 bases from V and 0 from J, leaving 11 bases between them. CDR3 in amino acids: CATSRRTVPNTGELFF. CDR3 in DNA: TGTGCCACCAGCAGGCGGACGGTTCCGAACACCGGGGAGCTGTTTTTT. The full variable domain, completed using reference TRBV15 and TRBJ2-2, is DAMVIQNPRYQVTQFGKPVTLSCSQTLNHNVMYWYQQKSSQAPKLLFHYYDKDFNNEADTPDNFQSRRPNTSFCFLDIRSPGLGDTAMYLCATSRRTVPNTGELFFGEGSRLTVL.

The chain uses TRBV7-6 and TRBJ2-2, with TRBD2 as a possible D gene (7 bases). Trimming left V 5 bases short and J 6 bases short, with 25 bases between. This CDR3 contains 18 residues. The germline CDR1 and CDR2 sequences are SGHVS and FNYEAQ. In DNA form, the CDR3 reads TGTGCCAGCAGCCTATGGGGGGGGCAGGGCCCGCTGGCCGGGGAGCTGTTTTTT. Translating it yields CASSLWGGQGPLAGELFF. The full variable domain, with the rest looked up from reference TRBV7-6 and TRBJ2-2, is GAGVSQSPRYKVTKRGQDVALRCDPISGHVSLYWYRQALGQGPEFLTYFNYEAQQDKSGLPNDRFSAERPEGSISTLTIQRTEQRDSAMYRCASSLWGGQGPLAGELFFGEGSRLTVL.

The chain uses TRBV24-1 and TRBJ2-7, with TRBD1 identical over 8 bases. This CDR3 is 17 amino acids long. V lost 7 bases, J lost 1 base, and 14 bases stayed unmatched. Germline V CDR1 and CDR2: KGHDR, SFDVKD. CDR3 DNA sequence: TGTGCCACCAGAGACTTAAACCGGGACAGGCGATCCTACGAGCAGTACTTC. This sequence encodes CATRDLNRDRRSYEQYF.

CDR3 DNA sequence: TGCGCCAGCAGCTTGGGGTGGGGCGGCGGGGGCCTCGTTAGCTCCTACAATGAGCAGTTCTTC. This translates into CASSLGWGGGGLVSSYNEQFF. The chain joins TRBV5-1 to TRBJ2-1; a possible D gene is TRBD2 (7 bases). The germline CDR1 and CDR2 sequences are SGHRS and YFSETQ. The germline V and J ends were trimmed by 0 bases and 0 bases, with 25 bases remaining between them. The CDR3 consists of 21 residues.

The chain uses TRBV10-3 and TRBJ2-7, with D perhaps being TRBD1 or TRBD2 (5 bases each). Per germline, CDR1 ENHRY and CDR2 SYGVKD. Trimming shortened V by 2 bases and J by 2 bases, and 10 bases separated the two germline ends. The CDR3 sequence is 14 residues long. The DNA for the CDR3 is TGTGCCATCAGTGAGGAGCTGGGGGCCTACGAGCAGTACTTC. As protein: CAISEELGAYEQYF.

The rearrangement joins TRBV19 to TRBJ1-4; TRBD1 is a possible D gene (5 bases). Germline CDR1 and CDR2: LNHDA and SQIVND (reference sequence). The V and J ends lost 10 bases and 1 base respectively, with 10 bases between them. The CDR3 length is 13 residues. CDR3 in DNA: TGTGCCACCACGGGGGGAACTAATGAAAAACTGTTTTTT. It codes for CATTGGTNEKLFF.

The chain is built from TRBV27 and TRBJ2-7; TRBD1 might be the D (6 bases). This CDR3 is 14 amino acids long. V was cut by 6 bases and J by 5 bases, with 17 bases left in between. CDR1 and CDR2 (germline): MNHEY, SMNVEV (reference sequence). Here the CDR3 reads CASSSDSNSHEQYF. The DNA of the CDR3 is TGTGCCAGCAGCTCGGACAGCAATAGCCACGAGCAGTACTTC.

The rearrangement uses TRBV18 and TRBJ1-1; the match to TRBD1 covers 8 bases. This CDR3 comprises 16 residues. Trimming took 4 bases from V and 7 from J; bases not matched to a gene: 14. The germline V gene has CDR1 KGHSH and CDR2 LQKENI. The CDR3 DNA reads as TGTGCCAGCTCACACGGACAGGGACGGAACACTGGTGAAGCTTTCTTT. Its translation: CASSHGQGRNTGEAFF.